This T cell receptor beta chain was recovered during a study of blood T cell repertoires in COVID-19. Clones were sequenced by immunoSEQ multiplex PCR, and TCRdb holds only the in-frame ones, with some missing. The sample has roughly 260,000 clones; more than 85% are singletons. CDR1 and CDR2 from the germline V gene are LNHDA and SQIVND (reference sequence). The junction had 5 bases not matched to a gene; V was cut back by 6 bases and J by 1 base. CDR3 length: 14 residues. The sequenced sample was peripheral blood. This clonotype was sampled from a young adult with COVID-19, enrolled during active disease. The chain couples TRBV19 to TRBJ2-5, with 7 bases that match TRBD2. The CDR3 here is CASRLGGSQETQYF. In DNA, the CDR3 is TGTGCCAGTAGATTGGGCGGGAGCCAAGAGACCCAGTACTTC.